These 11 T cell receptor beta chains were all obtained from the same sample, sequenced in a study of long-term antiretroviral therapy in people with HIV. Researchers ran immunoSEQ v3.0 at survey level. This table comes from immunoSEQ multiplex PCR, and its TCRdb copy is limited to in-frame clones, with some not included. Here the sample spans 25,000 to 30,000 clones, 70% to 90% being singletons. The material sequenced was unsorted PBMCs, taken 0.8 years after starting antiretroviral therapy. The origin of the receptors is a woman aged 25 to 39 with HIV.

The chain is built from TRBV30 and TRBJ2-4; D unresolved. V gave up 0 bases and J gave up 0 bases, with 3 bases separating them. CDR1 is GTSNPN, CDR2 SVGIG, per germline (reference sequence). The CDR3 consists of 13 residues. The CDR3 coding sequence is TGTGCCTGGAGTGTACCAGCCAAAAACATTCAGTACTTC. It yields the protein CAWSVPAKNIQYF.

This chain joins TRBV9 and TRBJ2-2; unclear D gene. CDR1 and CDR2 from the germline V gene are SGDLS and YYNGEE. The CDR3 spans 13 residues. Trimming cost V 0 bases and J 5 bases, with 5 bases left between them. This CDR3 is CASSVGLTGELFF. The CDR3 bases are TGTGCCAGCAGCGTAGGGCTTACCGGGGAGCTGTTTTTT.

The chain carries TRBV2 and TRBJ1-4; no firm D call. This CDR3 spans 15 amino acids. Trimming took off 6 bases at V and 0 bases at J, with 11 bases between the two ends. Looked up from germline, CDR1 is SNHLY and CDR2 is FYNNEI. DNA of the CDR3: TGTGCCAGCAGGAAAACCGCTGCAACTAATGAAAAACTGTTTTTT. Its translation: CASRKTAATNEKLFF.

The CDR3: CAWRGGLGNQPQHF. The CDR3 nucleotides are TGTGCCTGGAGAGGGGGCTTGGGCAATCAGCCCCAGCATTTT. V is TRBV30 and J is TRBJ1-5; 7 nucleotides agree with TRBD1. After removal of 3 bases from V and 2 bases from J, the junction contained 4 bases not matched to a gene. CDR1 and CDR2 (germline): GTSNPN, SVGIG (reference sequence). The CDR3 runs to 14 residues.

The rearrangement uses TRBV4-1 and TRBJ2-5; a weak D match, TRBD1 (5 bases). Germline CDR1 is MGHRA and CDR2 is YSYEKL. The V gene lost 4 bases and the J gene lost 2 bases, with 11 bases spanning the gap. CDR3 size: 14 residues. CDR3 sequence: CASSRLGQQETQYF. CDR3 coding DNA: TGCGCCAGCAGCCGCCTGGGGCAGCAAGAGACCCAGTACTTC.

CDR3 residues: CASRGLGEQYV. CDR3 sequence (DNA): TGCGCCAGCAGAGGATTGGGTGAGCAGTACGTC. The chain recombines TRBV10-2 with TRBJ2-7; no clear D gene. Germline CDR1 reads WSHSY; CDR2 reads SAAADI. V was trimmed by 6 bases and J by 7 bases, leaving 10 bases between them. The CDR3 length is 11 residues.

The J gene is TRBJ1-5, the V gene TRBV28, with D perhaps matching TRBD1 (6 bases). The CDR3 has 15 residues. CDR1 MDHEN and CDR2 SYDVKM come from the germline V gene. The V end lost 7 bases, the J end lost 2 bases, and 15 bases lay between the germline ends. For the CDR3, the DNA is TGTGCCAGCACCATATCCGGGACACGCAATCAGCCCCAGCATTTT. Protein: CASTISGTRNQPQHF. Supplemented by reference TRBV28 and TRBJ1-5, the full variable domain reads DVKVTQSSRYLVKRTGEKVFLECVQDMDHENMFWYRQDPGLGLRLIYFSYDVKMKEKGDIPEGYSVSREKKERFSLILESASTNQTSMYLCASTISGTRNQPQHFGDGTRLSIL.

V gene TRBV5-1 combines with J gene TRBJ2-3; D possibly uses TRBD1 or TRBD2 (5 bases each). V lost 1 base and J lost 4, with 7 bases in between. CDR1 and CDR2 (germline): SGHRS, YFSETQ. The CDR3 contains 13 residues. CDR3 DNA: TGCGCCAGCAGCTTGATGGGGGCAGATACGCAGTATTTT. This codes for CASSLMGADTQYF.

V and J are TRBV15 and TRBJ2-7; D is unclear. Between the trimmed V and J ends, which lost 6 bases and 3 bases, there was a span of 6 bases. The CDR3 covers 11 residues. Germline-derived CDR1 and CDR2 are LNHNV and YYDKDF (reference sequence). Here the CDR3 DNA reads TGTGCCACCAGTTTGTACTACGAGCAGTACTTC. Its protein is CATSLYYEQYF. The complete variable domain, with remaining parts taken from reference TRBV15 and TRBJ2-7, reads DAMVIQNPRYQVTQFGKPVTLSCSQTLNHNVMYWYQQKSSQAPKLLFHYYDKDFNNEADTPDNFQSRRPNTSFCFLDIRSPGLGDTAMYLCATSLYYEQYFGPGTRLTVT.

The J gene is TRBJ1-4, the V gene TRBV19, with 10 nucleotides matching TRBD1. Germline CDR1 is LNHDA and CDR2 is SQIVND (reference sequence). This CDR3 has 15 residues. The trim removed 5 bases at V and 8 bases at J, leaving 8 bases unmatched. CDR3 nucleotides: TGTGCCAGTAGTTTTGACAGGGGGCAAGCGGAAAAACTGTTTTTT. Translated: CASSFDRGQAEKLFF.

This clone was counted once. CDR3 residues: CASSVQGLQETQYF. CDR3 nucleotides: TGTGCCAGCAGCGTACAGGGGCTCCAAGAGACCCAGTACTTC. The chain combines TRBV9 with TRBJ2-5; a possible D gene is TRBD1 (6 bases). The length of the CDR3 is 14 residues. CDR1 SGDLS and CDR2 YYNGEE come from the germline V gene. Between the trimmed V and J ends, which lost 1 base and 1 base, there was a span of 8 bases. Full variable domain (outside the CDR3, taken from reference TRBV9 and TRBJ2-5): DSGVTQTPKHLITATGQRVTLRCSPRSGDLSVYWYQQSLDQGLQFLIQYYNGEERAKGNILERFSAQQFPDLHSELNLSSLELGDSALYFCASSVQGLQETQYFGPGTRLLVL.